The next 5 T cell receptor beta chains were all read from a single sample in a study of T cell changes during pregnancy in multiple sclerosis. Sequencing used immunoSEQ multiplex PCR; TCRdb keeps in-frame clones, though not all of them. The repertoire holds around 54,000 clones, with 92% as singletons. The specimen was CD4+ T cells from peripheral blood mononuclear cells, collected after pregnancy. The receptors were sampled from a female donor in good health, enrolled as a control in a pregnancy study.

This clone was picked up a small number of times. The chain's CDR3 is CASSLQGADGNTIYF. CDR3 nucleotides: TGTGCCAGCAGCTTACAGGGGGCTGATGGAAACACCATATATTTT. J is TRBJ1-3 and V is TRBV7-9, with 8 bases fitting TRBD1. J lost 3 bases, V lost 2 bases, and 3 bases had no gene match. Germline V gene data show CDR1 as SEHNR and CDR2 as FQNEAQ (reference sequence). This CDR3 has 15 amino acids. Supplemented by reference TRBV7-9 and TRBJ1-3, the full variable domain reads DTGVSQNPRHKITKRGQNVTFRCDPISEHNRLYWYRQTLGQGPEFLTYFQNEAQLEKSRLLSDRFSAERPKGSFSTLEIQRTEQGDSAMYLCASSLQGADGNTIYFGEGSWLTVV.

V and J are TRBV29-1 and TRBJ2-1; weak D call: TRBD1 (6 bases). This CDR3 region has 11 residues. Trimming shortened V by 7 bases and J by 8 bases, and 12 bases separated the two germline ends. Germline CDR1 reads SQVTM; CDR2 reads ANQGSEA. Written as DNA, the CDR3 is TGCAGCGCCCGGGACACCGATGAGCAGTTCTTC. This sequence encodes CSARDTDEQFF.

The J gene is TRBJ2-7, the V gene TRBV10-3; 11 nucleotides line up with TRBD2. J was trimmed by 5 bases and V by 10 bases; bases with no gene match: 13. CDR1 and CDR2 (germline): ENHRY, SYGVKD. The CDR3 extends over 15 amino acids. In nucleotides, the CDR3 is TGTGCCACCCAAAAAGTAGCGGGAGGGCTCGACGAGCAGTACTTC. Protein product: CATQKVAGGLDEQYF.

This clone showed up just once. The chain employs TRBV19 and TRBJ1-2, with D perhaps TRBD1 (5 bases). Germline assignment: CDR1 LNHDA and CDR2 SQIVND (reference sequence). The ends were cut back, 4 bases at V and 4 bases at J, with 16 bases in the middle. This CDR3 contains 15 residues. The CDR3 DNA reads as TGTGCCAGTAGTACGCTGGGGCAGGGCAGCTATGGCTACACCTTC. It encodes CASSTLGQGSYGYTF.

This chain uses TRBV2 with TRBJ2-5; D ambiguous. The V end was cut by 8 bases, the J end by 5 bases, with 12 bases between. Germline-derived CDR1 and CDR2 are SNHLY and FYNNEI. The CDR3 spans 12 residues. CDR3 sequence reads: CASDRDLETQYF. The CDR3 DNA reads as TGTGCCAGCGATAGAGATTTGGAGACCCAGTACTTC.